The 9 T cell receptor beta chains presented below share a single source sample, sequenced in a study of blood T cells in healthy people across ages. PCR was performed a second time for about 7 to 12 cycles using a sample-barcoded 5' primer and a J-beta primer mix. Using its own MiXCR run on the 5' RACE reads, TCRdb lists one record per CDR3 protein. The sample has about 1.8 million distinct CDR3 sequences, roughly 49% seen once. The sequenced sample was blood. The receptor source for this set is a woman in her forties in good health.

V is TRBV11-2 and J is TRBJ2-4, with D possibly being TRBD2 (5 bases). The assigned J gene may be wrong: the sequence end matches TRBJ2-7 better. The germline V gene has CDR1 SGHAT and CDR2 FQNNGV. There are 13 residues in the CDR3. CDR3 amino acids: CASSWRTYYEQYF. The CDR3 nucleotides read TGTGCCAGCAGCTGGAGGACGTACTACGAGCAGTACTTC.

The J gene is TRBJ2-3, the V gene TRBV3-1, with D unclear. There are 15 residues in the CDR3. Per germline, CDR1 LGHDT and CDR2 YNNKEL (reference sequence). V shed 1 base and J shed 2 bases, with 10 bases lying between them. The CDR3 nucleotides read TGTGCCAGCAGCCAAGGAATCTTTCCCACAGATACGCAGTATTTT. Translating it yields CASSQGIFPTDTQYF.

The chain joins TRBV21-1 to TRBJ1-2; TRBD1, the table's D call, lacks a check against the DNA. TRBV21-1 is designated a pseudogene. The CDR3 covers 13 residues. CDR3 bases: TGTGCCAGCACCCCGGACGAGGGGGATGGCTACACCTTC. The encoded protein is CASTPDEGDGYTF.

Notes on this clonotype: One end of the junction does not line up with germline, which may come from a read error. The rearrangement joins TRBV14 to TRBJ2-7; no definite D call. Germline V gene sequence: CDR1 SGHDN, CDR2 FVKESK. The CDR3 has 13 amino acids. Here the CDR3 reads CASNQAGSYEQYF. The CDR3 DNA reads TGTGCCAGCAACCAAGCCGGATCCTACGAGCAGTACTTC.

This clonotype was picked up a small number of times. The genes are TRBV7-2 and TRBJ1-2; TRBD1 might be the D (5 bases). CDR1 is SGHTA and CDR2 is FQGNSA in the germline V gene. Trimming left V 0 bases short and J 1 base short, with 12 bases between. CDR3 length: 16 amino acids. The DNA for the CDR3 is TGTGCCAGCAGCTTAGCGCCGCAGGGCGGTAACTATGGCTACACCTTC. Translated, it gives CASSLAPQGGNYGYTF.

The CDR3 DNA reads TGCAGCGTTAGGTCGGGGGGGTATGGCTACACCTTC. Translated: CSVRSGGYGYTF. The chain is built from TRBV29-1 and TRBJ1-2; D is possibly TRBD1 (5 bases). Per the germline V gene, CDR1 is SQVTM and CDR2 is ANQGSEA. The V end was cut by 5 bases, the J end by 5 bases, with 12 bases between. This CDR3 comprises 12 residues. The entire variable domain, with the rest obtained from reference TRBV29-1 and TRBJ1-2, is as follows: SAVISQKPSRDICQRGTSLTIQCQVDSQVTMMFWYRQQPGQSLTLIATANQGSEATYESGFVIDKFPISRPNLTFSTLTVSNMSPEDSSIYLCSVRSGGYGYTFGSGTRLTVV.

This clonotype was found a few times. This chain links TRBV13 with TRBJ2-5; TRBD2 aligns across 11 bases. With V trimmed by 4 bases and J by 5 bases, 12 bases remained unmatched. The germline V gene has CDR1 PRHDT and CDR2 FYEKMQ (reference sequence). The length of the CDR3 is 17 residues. In DNA form, the CDR3 reads TGTGCCAGCAGCTACACTAGCGGGGGTCGGTCCGGCGAGACCCAGTACTTC. This codes for CASSYTSGGRSGETQYF.

This clonotype occurred many times. The V gene is TRBV11-2, the J gene TRBJ2-3, with a tentative D call TRBD2 (5 bases). Germline CDR1 SGHAT, CDR2 FQNNGV. CDR3 length: 14 residues. Trimming shortened V by 5 bases and J by 0 bases, and 9 bases separated the two germline ends. The chain's CDR3 is CASSPWTSTDTQYF. DNA for the CDR3: TGTGCCAGCAGCCCCTGGACTAGCACAGATACGCAGTATTTT.

This clonotype was detected only a few times. The V gene is TRBV7-3, the J gene TRBJ2-3, with 15 bases matching TRBD2. V lost 1 base, J lost 2 bases, and 4 bases stayed unmatched. Germline CDR1 is SGHTA and CDR2 is FQGTGA. The CDR3 spans 18 residues. The CDR3 DNA follows: TGTGCCAGCAGCTTAAAGGGACTAGCGGGGGGAGTCACAGATACGCAGTATTTT. Translated, it gives CASSLKGLAGGVTDTQYF.